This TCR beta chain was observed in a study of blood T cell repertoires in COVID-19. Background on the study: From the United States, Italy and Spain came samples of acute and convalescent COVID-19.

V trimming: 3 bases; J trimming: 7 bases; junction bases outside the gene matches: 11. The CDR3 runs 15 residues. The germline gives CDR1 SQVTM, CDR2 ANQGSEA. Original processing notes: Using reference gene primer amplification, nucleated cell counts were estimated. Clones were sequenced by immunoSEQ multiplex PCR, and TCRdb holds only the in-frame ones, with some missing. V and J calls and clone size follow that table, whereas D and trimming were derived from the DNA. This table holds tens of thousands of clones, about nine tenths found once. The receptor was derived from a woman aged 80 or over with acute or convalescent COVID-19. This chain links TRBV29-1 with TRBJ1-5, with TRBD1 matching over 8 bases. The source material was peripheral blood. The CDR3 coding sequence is TGCAGCGTTGACTGGTCAGGGGGCGAGGGCCAGCCCCAGCATTTT. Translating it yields CSVDWSGGEGQPQHF.